The 29 T cell receptor beta chains below were found in one sample sequenced in a study of cytomegalovirus exposure and HLA in healthy donors. The PCR made use of 60 Vbeta and 13 Jbeta primers. Using immunoSEQ multiplex PCR, the repertoire was profiled, and TCRdb retains in-frame clones only, with some absent. The repertoire table contains approximately 46,000 clones. The material sequenced was PBMCs. All receptors derive from a male donor in good health and CMV-seronegative.

This chain uses TRBV18 with TRBJ1-5; 7 positions match TRBD1. Germline CDR1 is KGHSH and CDR2 is LQKENI. The CDR3 covers 16 residues. The trim removed 3 bases at V and 2 bases at J, leaving 7 bases unmatched. The CDR3 spells CASSPFDRDRNQPQHF. The DNA for the CDR3 is TGTGCCAGCTCACCTTTCGACAGGGACCGCAATCAGCCCCAGCATTTT. The complete variable domain, with remaining parts taken from reference TRBV18 and TRBJ1-5, reads NAGVMQNPRHLVRRRGQEARLRCSPMKGHSHVYWYRQLPEEGLKFMVYLQKENIIDESGMPKERFSAEFPKEGPSILRIQQVVRGDSAAYFCASSPFDRDRNQPQHFGDGTRLSIL.

V and J are TRBV28 and TRBJ2-5; D might be TRBD2 (5 bases). The germline V gene has CDR1 MDHEN and CDR2 SYDVKM. The CDR3 contains 16 residues. V was trimmed by 5 bases and J by 1 base, leaving 17 bases between them. The CDR3 coding sequence is TGTGCCAGCAGTCCCCGGACGCCGGAGGCCCAAGAGACCCAGTACTTC. Its protein product is CASSPRTPEAQETQYF.

The V and J genes are TRBV14 and TRBJ1-2, with D hard to call. The CDR3 consists of 13 residues. Germline values: CDR1 SGHDN, CDR2 FVKESK. V was trimmed by 5 bases and J by 2 bases, leaving 9 bases between them. The chain's CDR3 is CASSGTMNYGYTF. CDR3 DNA: TGTGCCAGCAGCGGAACTATGAACTATGGCTACACCTTC.

The chain combines TRBV11-2 with TRBJ1-1; D possibly corresponds to TRBD1 (6 bases). Trimming removed 5 bases at V and 5 bases at J, with 12 bases between. This CDR3 contains 13 residues. Germline V gene data show CDR1 as SGHAT and CDR2 as FQNNGV. This chain's CDR3 is CASSPGVWTEAFF. The CDR3, as DNA: TGTGCCAGCAGCCCAGGGGTTTGGACTGAAGCTTTCTTT.

The CDR3 region is CASSWGTGGNEQFF. DNA of the CDR3: TGTGCCAGCAGCTGGGGGACAGGGGGGAATGAGCAGTTCTTC. J is TRBJ2-1 and V is TRBV7-9; 11 nucleotides agree with TRBD1. CDR3 size: 14 residues. Germline CDR1 and CDR2: SEHNR and FQNEAQ (reference sequence). V lost 4 bases to trimming and J lost 7 bases; unmatched junction nucleotides: 3.

The gene calls are TRBV5-1 and TRBJ2-1; 13 bases map to TRBD2. Germline V gene lookup returns CDR1 SGHRS and CDR2 YFSETQ. The CDR3 covers 18 residues. Germline trimming cut 7 bases from V and 0 bases from J; bases unmatched to any gene: 10. CDR3 loop: CASRYGLAGAFSYNEQFF. The CDR3 DNA reads as TGCGCCAGCCGCTACGGACTAGCGGGAGCCTTCTCCTACAATGAGCAGTTCTTC. Supplemented by reference TRBV5-1 and TRBJ2-1, the full variable domain reads KAGVTQTPRYLIKTRGQQVTLSCSPISGHRSVSWYQQTPGQGLQFLFEYFSETQRNKGNFPGRFSGRQFSNSRSEMNVSTLELGDSALYLCASRYGLAGAFSYNEQFFGPGTRLTVL.

The chain uses TRBV4-1 and TRBJ2-7; TRBD2 might be the D (5 bases). The CDR3 runs 14 residues. Trimming took 3 bases from V and 5 from J, leaving 14 bases between them. CDR1 and CDR2 (germline): MGHRA, YSYEKL. CDR3 sequence: CASSQRAAGNEQYF. DNA of the CDR3: TGCGCCAGCAGCCAGCGGGCGGCCGGGAACGAGCAGTACTTC.

J is TRBJ2-1 and V is TRBV18; 10 nucleotides line up with TRBD2. CDR3 size: 18 residues. With 3 bases clipped from V and 0 bases from J, the junction kept 8 bases outside the gene matches. The germline V gene encodes CDR1 KGHSH and CDR2 LQKENI. CDR3 in DNA: TGTGCCAGCTCACCGACCGTTAGCGGGAGGAGCTCCTACAATGAGCAGTTCTTC. This codes for CASSPTVSGRSSYNEQFF.

The chain's CDR3 is CASSRYEAGSETQYF. The CDR3 DNA is TGTGCCAGCAGCCGTTACGAGGCGGGTAGTGAGACCCAGTACTTC. The V and J genes are TRBV5-6 and TRBJ2-5; the D gene is possibly TRBD2 (5 bases). The CDR3 length is 15 residues. The V gene's germline CDR1 is SGHDT and CDR2 YYEEEE. Deletions cut 4 bases from V and 5 bases from J, with 18 bases between.

The chain couples TRBV29-1 to TRBJ2-1; D not certain. The V end was cut by 7 bases, the J end by 5 bases, with 9 bases between. Per germline, CDR1 SQVTM and CDR2 ANQGSEA. This CDR3 region has 11 residues. The CDR3 DNA follows: TGCAGCGGAAACATCGACAATGAGCAGTTCTTC. Its translation: CSGNIDNEQFF.

This chain uses TRBV7-8 with TRBJ1-1; D is undetermined. The V end lost 0 bases, the J end lost 3 bases, and 8 bases lay between the germline ends. The CDR3 sequence is 14 residues long. Germline V gene sequence: CDR1 SGHVS, CDR2 FQNEAQ. The CDR3 reads CASSLAQAHTEAFF. CDR3 coding DNA: TGTGCCAGCAGCTTAGCGCAGGCACACACTGAAGCTTTCTTT.

The V and J genes are TRBV7-9 and TRBJ2-6; no clear D gene. CDR1 is SEHNR, CDR2 FQNEAQ, per germline (reference sequence). The CDR3 is made up of 18 amino acids. The V gene lost 5 bases and the J gene lost 0 bases, with 17 bases spanning the gap. The CDR3, as DNA: TGTGCCAGCAGCCTCCCGAGCCTTCGCGGCTCTGGGGCCAACGTCCTGACTTTC. Translation: CASSLPSLRGSGANVLTF.

The chain carries TRBV2 and TRBJ1-4, with 7 bases identical to TRBD1. V was clipped by 7 bases and J by 7 bases; unmatched bases: 9. Germline-derived CDR1 and CDR2 are SNHLY and FYNNEI. The CDR3 runs 14 residues. CDR3 nucleotides: TGTGCCAGCAAGGACAGGTCGAGGGTTGAAAAACTGTTTTTT. Its protein is CASKDRSRVEKLFF.

V is TRBV30 and J is TRBJ1-1, with 7 bases aligning to TRBD1. Unmatched junction bases numbered 8, after V lost 2 bases and J lost 11 bases. Germline lookup yields CDR1 GTSNPN and CDR2 SVGIG (reference sequence). The CDR3 contains 12 residues. The DNA of the CDR3 is TGTGCCTGGAGTCGGGAGGGACAGAAGGCTTTCTTT. This translates into CAWSREGQKAFF.

To note about this clone: The sample holds other DNA sequences that translate to the same CDR3. The rearrangement links TRBV6-1 to TRBJ1-5; 8 nucleotides align to TRBD1. J lost 7 bases, V lost 1 base, and 6 bases had no gene match. The CDR3 extends over 15 amino acids. Germline assignment: CDR1 MNHNS and CDR2 SASEGT. CDR3 residues: CASSEGASGGQPQHF. The CDR3 bases are TGTGCCAGCAGTGAAGGAGCGTCAGGGGGCCAGCCCCAGCATTTT.

This rearrangement joins TRBV6-6 to TRBJ2-3; no clear D. There are 13 residues in the CDR3. Germline V gene data show CDR1 as MNHNY and CDR2 as SVGAGI (reference sequence). The V and J ends lost 5 bases and 1 base respectively, with 7 bases between them. CDR3 DNA sequence: TGTGCCAGCAGTAACGGAGGCACAGATACGCAGTATTTT. It translates to CASSNGGTDTQYF.

The V call is TRBV9, the J call TRBJ2-3; weak D call: TRBD1 (6 bases). The germline gives CDR1 SGDLS, CDR2 YYNGEE. The CDR3 length is 12 residues. V was pared by 3 bases and J by 6 bases, with 8 bases between. Here the CDR3 reads CASSERGDTQYF. The DNA of the CDR3 is TGTGCCAGCAGCGAGAGGGGGGATACGCAGTATTTT. Complete variable domain (other parts from reference TRBV9 and TRBJ2-3): DSGVTQTPKHLITATGQRVTLRCSPRSGDLSVYWYQQSLDQGLQFLIQYYNGEERAKGNILERFSAQQFPDLHSELNLSSLELGDSALYFCASSERGDTQYFGPGTRLTVL.

The chain uses TRBV13 and TRBJ1-1; no definite D call. Trimming stripped 5 bases from V and 1 base from J, with 11 bases between. Germline-derived CDR1 and CDR2 are PRHDT and FYEKMQ (reference sequence). The CDR3 is 14 amino acids. Here the CDR3 reads CASSRQGKNTEAFF. CDR3 in DNA: TGTGCCAGCAGCCGACAAGGCAAGAACACTGAAGCTTTCTTT.

The genes are TRBV12-5 and TRBJ1-2, with D possibly TRBD1 on 6 matching bases. With 6 bases removed from V and 3 bases from J, the gap between germline ends came to 14 bases. Germline V gene sequence: CDR1 LGHNT, CDR2 FRNRAP. The CDR3 has 14 residues. The CDR3 region is CASGNTRTDYGYTF. In DNA, the CDR3 is TGTGCTAGTGGCAATACTAGGACAGACTATGGCTACACCTTC.

Turning to this clone: Other DNA sequences in the same sample also yield this CDR3. The chain employs TRBV30 and TRBJ1-1, with 8 bases fitting TRBD1. The length of the CDR3 is 15 residues. Germline CDR1 is GTSNPN and CDR2 is SVGIG (reference sequence). CDR3 sequence reads: CAFRFDRGQNTEAFF. The CDR3 bases are TGTGCTTTTCGGTTTGACAGGGGACAGAACACTGAAGCTTTCTTT.

This chain joins TRBV9 and TRBJ2-3, with 7 bases lining up with TRBD2. Germline loops: CDR1 SGDLS, CDR2 YYNGEE. This CDR3 region has 15 residues. The ends lost 2 bases at V and 0 bases at J; junction bases unmatched: 3. CDR3 amino acids: CASSVTSASTDTQYF. The CDR3 DNA reads as TGTGCCAGCAGCGTTACTAGCGCAAGCACAGATACGCAGTATTTT.

CDR3 sequence reads: CASSPLRDRVNGYTF. The CDR3 DNA reads as TGTGCCAGCTCACCCTTACGGGACAGGGTAAACGGCTACACCTTC. The V gene is TRBV18, the J gene TRBJ1-2, with TRBD1 identical over 9 bases. Looked up from germline, CDR1 is KGHSH and CDR2 is LQKENI. This CDR3 is 15 amino acids long. Germline trimming cut 3 bases from V and 8 bases from J; bases unmatched to any gene: 10. Full variable domain (outside the CDR3, taken from reference TRBV18 and TRBJ1-2): NAGVMQNPRHLVRRRGQEARLRCSPMKGHSHVYWYRQLPEEGLKFMVYLQKENIIDESGMPKERFSAEFPKEGPSILRIQQVVRGDSAAYFCASSPLRDRVNGYTFGSGTRLTVV.

The rearrangement uses TRBV2 and TRBJ2-1; no clear D gene. Germline CDR1 and CDR2: SNHLY and FYNNEI. Trimming took 4 bases from V and 4 from J, leaving 2 bases between them. The CDR3 covers 11 residues. CDR3 protein: CASSVYNEQFF. The CDR3 DNA is TGTGCCAGCAGTGTATACAATGAGCAGTTCTTC. The full variable domain, completed using reference TRBV2 and TRBJ2-1, is EPEVTQTPSHQVTQMGQEVILRCVPISNHLYFYWYRQILGQKVEFLVSFYNNEISEKSEIFDDQFSVERPDGSNFTLKIRSTKLEDSAMYFCASSVYNEQFFGPGTRLTVL.

The V gene is TRBV19, the J gene TRBJ1-2; 9 bases match TRBD1. The CDR3 runs 15 residues. Germline values: CDR1 LNHDA, CDR2 SQIVND (reference sequence). V dropped 3 bases and J dropped 7; count of bases not matched to a gene: 9. The chain's CDR3 is CASSMGTGIGSGYTF. The CDR3 DNA sequence: TGTGCCAGTAGTATGGGGACAGGGATCGGATCTGGCTACACCTTC.

The genes are TRBV7-8 and TRBJ2-7, with 7 bases aligning to TRBD2. The trim removed 6 bases at V and 3 bases at J, leaving 8 bases unmatched. The CDR3 loop spans 14 amino acids. Germline V gene lookup returns CDR1 SGHVS and CDR2 FQNEAQ. The CDR3 region has the DNA TGTGCCAGCAGTTCTACTAGCGTCTTCTACGAGCAGTACTTC. Translation: CASSSTSVFYEQYF.

As to this clone: One junction end disagrees with the germline gene, perhaps due to a read error. The chain couples TRBV18 to TRBJ1-3, with a possible D match to TRBD1 (6 bases). This CDR3 is 16 amino acids long. From germline, CDR1 is KGHSH and CDR2 LQKENI. The DNA for the CDR3 is TGTGCCAGCGCACCACCAGGGGTGGGCTCTGGAAACACCATATATTTT. It encodes CASAPPGVGSGNTIYF. Looking up the rest from reference TRBV18 and TRBJ1-3 gives the full variable domain: NAGVMQNPRHLVRRRGQEARLRCSPMKGHSHVYWYRQLPEEGLKFMVYLQKENIIDESGMPKERFSAEFPKEGPSILRIQQVVRGDSAAYFCASAPPGVGSGNTIYFGEGSWLTVV.

This chain uses TRBV6-4 with TRBJ2-1, with no clear D. This CDR3 spans 15 amino acids. Trimming shortened V by 5 bases and J by 9 bases, and 20 bases separated the two germline ends. Germline assignment: CDR1 MRHNA and CDR2 SNTAGT. This CDR3 is CASSLGHQRIGEQFF. For the CDR3, the DNA is TGTGCCAGCAGTCTGGGCCACCAAAGGATAGGTGAGCAGTTCTTC.

The rearrangement joins TRBV14 to TRBJ2-7; 11 bases map to TRBD1. In germline, CDR1 is SGHDN, CDR2 FVKESK. There are 14 residues in the CDR3. The V segment lost 4 bases and the J segment 11 bases; nucleotides outside the gene matches: 10. CDR3 sequence reads: CASSLGQGARREYF. The CDR3 coding sequence is TGTGCCAGCAGCCTCGGACAGGGGGCTCGTCGGGAGTACTTC.

The V and J genes are TRBV28 and TRBJ2-7; D is ambiguous. The length of the CDR3 is 11 residues. CDR1 and CDR2 (germline): MDHEN, SYDVKM. V shed 5 bases and J shed 5 bases, with 7 bases lying between them. CDR3 in DNA: TGTGCCAGCAGTCTAGAGAACGAGCAGTACTTC. Residues: CASSLENEQYF.